One sample yielded the 2 T cell receptor beta chains listed below, sequenced in a study of T cell repertoires in cytomegalovirus infection. These receptors have no identified antigens. TCRdb reanalysed the reads using MiXCR and keeps one entry per CDR3 protein. This table has 600,000 to 700,000 distinct CDR3 sequences, 30% to 35% appearing once. The starting material was cultured PBMCs, obtained from culture after CMV antigen stimulation. The receptors here all came from a human donor in good health (CMV status not recorded). Some clones in this sample may be carry-over from other donors' samples.

V gene TRBV24-1 combines with J gene TRBJ2-3; possible D gene TRBD1, 6 bases. Trimming left V 4 bases short and J 2 bases short, with 15 bases between. Germline CDR1 and CDR2: KGHDR and SFDVKD. The CDR3 has 16 residues. In DNA, the CDR3 is TGTGCCACCAGTGAGGCGACAGGACTCGACACAGATACGCAGTATTTT. The encoded protein is CATSEATGLDTDTQYF.

This clonotype appeared many times. The V gene is TRBV6-6, the J gene TRBJ2-7, with TRBD2 as a possible D gene (5 bases). Trimming cost V 2 bases and J 0 bases, with 8 bases left between them. CDR1 and CDR2 from the germline V gene are MNHNY and SVGAGI (reference sequence). The CDR3 runs 14 residues. Here the CDR3 DNA reads TGTGCCAGCAGTTACAGAGGGAGCTCCTACGAGCAGTACTTC. It is translated as CASSYRGSSYEQYF.